This T cell receptor (beta chain) appears in the sequencing data of a study of T cell repertoires in cytomegalovirus infection. About the study: Recently identified HLA-C-restricted CMV epitopes and well-studied HLA-B-restricted CMV epitopes were used by the study. The public TCR beta signatures pointed to both CMV infection and matching HLA type. General observations from the study: The response measured ex vivo was dominated by TCR beta clonotypes (HLA-C-restricted and CMV-specific).

Trimming left V 4 bases short and J 0 bases short, with 15 bases between. The CDR3 totals 16 residues. Germline CDR1 reads SGHTS; CDR2 reads YDEGEE. Points on this clonotype: The antigen is undetermined.

A single record per CDR3 protein comes from TCRdb applying MiXCR to the reads. The data contain tens of thousands of distinct CDR3 sequences, around 21% of them singletons. This specimen consisted of CD8+ T cells from cultured PBMCs, obtained from culture after CMV antigen stimulation. The sequence came from a human donor in good health (CMV status not recorded). Some clones in this sample may be carry-over from other donors' samples. The V call is TRBV5-8, the J call TRBJ2-3; D may be TRBD2 (7 bases). CDR3 in amino acids: CASSLPEGGSTDTQYF. The CDR3 coding sequence is TGTGCCAGCAGCCTCCCGGAGGGGGGGAGCACAGATACGCAGTATTTT.